This passage covers 2 T cell receptor beta chains from one sample sequenced in a study of blood T cell repertoires in COVID-19. Repertoires were generated with immunoSEQ multiplex PCR, while TCRdb's copy carries only in-frame clones and drops some. This sample carries 320,000 or so clones, 75% to 90% of them seen once, and the ten largest clones take 5%. Material for sequencing was PBMCs or T cells enriched from blood (not recorded which). Every receptor here comes from a man aged 25 to 45 who had recovered from COVID-19.

The rearrangement links TRBV24-1 to TRBJ2-7, with 9 positions matching TRBD2. The CDR3 extends over 16 amino acids. Germline assignment: CDR1 KGHDR and CDR2 SFDVKD. V gave up 7 bases and J gave up 5 bases; unmatched junction bases: 14. CDR3 region: CATRIRPRGGDDEQYF. The CDR3 DNA sequence: TGTGCCACCAGGATCCGGCCCCGCGGGGGGGACGACGAGCAGTACTTC.

As DNA, the CDR3 is TGTGCCAGCAGCCCAAAATTGGGGGCTCGCCAAGCTTTCTTT. It yields the protein CASSPKLGARQAFF. The chain has TRBV11-2 and TRBJ1-1, with D perhaps TRBD1 (6 bases). This CDR3 comprises 14 residues. The V end was cut by 5 bases, the J end by 9 bases, with 19 bases between. Germline V lookup: CDR1 SGHAT, CDR2 FQNNGV.